One T cell receptor beta chain is described in this entry. The data stem from a study of T-cell reconstitution after alpha-beta-depleted transplantation in children. Preparation of the TCRbeta library was carried out with unique molecular identifiers. One entry per CDR3 protein results from TCRdb running MiXCR on the PCR reads. This sample carries fewer than 550,000 distinct CDR3 sequences, 9.5% to 12% of them seen once, and the ten largest clones take about 14%. Germline lookup yields CDR1 MDHEN and CDR2 SYDVKM. This CDR3 has 15 residues. V lost 6 bases, J lost 3 bases, and 10 bases stayed unmatched.

The material was PBMCs, mostly from graft donor cells, obtained 180 days after TCRalphabeta/CD19-depleted stem cell transplant. The V gene is TRBV28, the J gene TRBJ2-5, with TRBD1 matching 7 bases. The receptor comes from a female patient aged 2-9 years who had a stem cell transplant for aplastic anemia, so the T cells may come from the graft donor. CDR3 loop: CASRAGTVLKETQYF. CDR3 DNA sequence: TGTGCCAGCAGAGCTGGGACAGTACTCAAAGAGACCCAGTACTTC.